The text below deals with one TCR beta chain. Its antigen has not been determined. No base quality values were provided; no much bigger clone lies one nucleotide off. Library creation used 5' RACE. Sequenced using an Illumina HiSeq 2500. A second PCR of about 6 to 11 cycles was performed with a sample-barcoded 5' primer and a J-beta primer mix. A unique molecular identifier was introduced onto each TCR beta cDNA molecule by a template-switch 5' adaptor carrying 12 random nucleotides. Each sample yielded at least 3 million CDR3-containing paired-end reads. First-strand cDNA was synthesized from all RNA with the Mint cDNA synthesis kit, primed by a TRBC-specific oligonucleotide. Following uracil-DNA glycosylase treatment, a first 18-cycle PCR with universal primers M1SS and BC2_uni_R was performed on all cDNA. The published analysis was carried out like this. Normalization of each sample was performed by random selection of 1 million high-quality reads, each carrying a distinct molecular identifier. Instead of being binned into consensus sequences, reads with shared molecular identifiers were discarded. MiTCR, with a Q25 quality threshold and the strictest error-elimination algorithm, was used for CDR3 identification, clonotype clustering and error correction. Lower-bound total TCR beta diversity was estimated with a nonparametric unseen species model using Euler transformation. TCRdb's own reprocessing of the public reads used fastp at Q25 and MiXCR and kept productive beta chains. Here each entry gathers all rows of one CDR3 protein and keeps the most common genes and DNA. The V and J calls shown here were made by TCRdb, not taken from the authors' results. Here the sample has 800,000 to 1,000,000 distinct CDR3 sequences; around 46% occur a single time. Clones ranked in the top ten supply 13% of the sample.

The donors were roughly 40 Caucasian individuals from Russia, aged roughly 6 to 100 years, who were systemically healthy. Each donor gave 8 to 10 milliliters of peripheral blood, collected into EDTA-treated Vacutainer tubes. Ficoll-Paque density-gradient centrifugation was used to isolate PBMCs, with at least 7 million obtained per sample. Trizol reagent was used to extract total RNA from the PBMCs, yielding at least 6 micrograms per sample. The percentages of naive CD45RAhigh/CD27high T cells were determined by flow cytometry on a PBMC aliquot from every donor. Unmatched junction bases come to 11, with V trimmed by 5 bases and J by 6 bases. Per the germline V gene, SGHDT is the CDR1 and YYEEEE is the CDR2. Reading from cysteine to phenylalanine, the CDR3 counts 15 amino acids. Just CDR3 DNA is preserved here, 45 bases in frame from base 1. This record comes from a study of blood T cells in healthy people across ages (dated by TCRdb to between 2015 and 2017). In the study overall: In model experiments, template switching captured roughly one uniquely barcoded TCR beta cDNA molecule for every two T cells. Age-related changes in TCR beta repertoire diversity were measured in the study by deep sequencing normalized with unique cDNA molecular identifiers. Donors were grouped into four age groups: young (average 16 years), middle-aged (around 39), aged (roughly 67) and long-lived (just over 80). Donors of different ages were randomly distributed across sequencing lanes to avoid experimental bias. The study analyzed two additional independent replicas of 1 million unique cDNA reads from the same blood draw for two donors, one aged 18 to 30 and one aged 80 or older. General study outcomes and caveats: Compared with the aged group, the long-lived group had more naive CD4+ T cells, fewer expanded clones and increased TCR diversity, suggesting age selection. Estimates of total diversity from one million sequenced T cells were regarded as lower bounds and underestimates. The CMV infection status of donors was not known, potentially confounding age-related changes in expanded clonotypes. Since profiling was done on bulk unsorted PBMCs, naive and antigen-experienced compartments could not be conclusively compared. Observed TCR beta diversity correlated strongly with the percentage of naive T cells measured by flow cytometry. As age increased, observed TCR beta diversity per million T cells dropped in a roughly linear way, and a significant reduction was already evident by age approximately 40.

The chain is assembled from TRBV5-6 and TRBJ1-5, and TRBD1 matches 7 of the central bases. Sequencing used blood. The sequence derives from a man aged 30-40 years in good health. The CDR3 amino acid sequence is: CASRRWDRSGQPQHF. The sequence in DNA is TGTGCCAGCAGAAGATGGGACAGAAGCGGTCAGCCCCAGCATTTT. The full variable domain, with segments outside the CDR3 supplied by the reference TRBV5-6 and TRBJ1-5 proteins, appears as DAGVTQSPTHLIKTRGQQVTLRCSPKSGHDTVSWYQQALGQGPQFIFQYYEEEERQRGNFPDRFSGHQFPNYSSELNVNALLLGDSALYLCASRRWDRSGQPQHFGDGTRLSIL.